Shown below are 23 T cell receptor beta chains from a single sample sequenced in a study of cytomegalovirus exposure and HLA in healthy donors. PCR amplification relied on 60 Vbeta primers (plus 13 Jbeta primers). Sequencing was performed with immunoSEQ multiplex PCR; in TCRdb, only in-frame clones are kept and a portion is missing. Of around 110,000 clones listed, about 62% are singletons. Sequenced input: PBMCs. The receptors derive from a woman between 40 and 50 years old in good health and CMV-seropositive.

The chain combines TRBV6-5 with TRBJ2-1; D might be TRBD2 (6 bases). The germline gives CDR1 MNHEY, CDR2 SVGAGI. CDR3 length: 15 residues. The V end was cut by 2 bases, the J end by 2 bases, with 10 bases between. CDR3 nucleotide sequence: TGTGCCAGCAGTTACGACGGGGGTCCCTACAATGAGCAGTTCTTC. This encodes CASSYDGGPYNEQFF.

This chain joins TRBV6-1 and TRBJ1-1; 7 positions agree with TRBD1. The CDR3 loop spans 14 amino acids. J lost 11 bases, V lost 1 base, and 10 bases had no gene match. The germline CDR1 and CDR2 sequences are MNHNS and SASEGT. The CDR3 protein is CASSEGRQGGTAFF. The CDR3 DNA is TGTGCCAGCAGTGAAGGGAGACAGGGAGGTACGGCTTTCTTT.

V usage is TRBV14 and J usage is TRBJ1-4; TRBD1 matches 9 bases. The CDR3 covers 16 residues. V lost 0 bases and J lost 11; bases outside the gene matches: 10. Per the germline V gene, CDR1 is SGHDN and CDR2 is FVKESK. The CDR3 sequence is CASSQDQAGTGCKLFF. The DNA of the CDR3 is TGTGCCAGCAGCCAAGATCAGGCTGGGACAGGGTGTAAACTGTTTTTT.

A few counts support this clone. The rearrangement links TRBV7-9 to TRBJ2-3; unclear D gene. V was cut by 3 bases and J by 5 bases, with 9 bases left in between. The CDR3 runs to 13 residues. Germline V gene data show CDR1 as SEHNR and CDR2 as FQNEAQ (reference sequence). In DNA form, the CDR3 reads TGTGCCAGCAGCTTCCGTTTGAGAGATACGCAGTATTTT. It is translated as CASSFRLRDTQYF.

The rearrangement uses TRBV4-1 and TRBJ2-7, with 8 bases fitting TRBD2. After removal of 0 bases from V and 4 bases from J, the junction contained 17 bases not matched to a gene. The CDR3 sequence is 19 residues long. Germline loops: CDR1 MGHRA, CDR2 YSYEKL. CDR3 in amino acids: CASSQETSGMAGGFYEQYF. The CDR3 DNA reads as TGCGCCAGCAGCCAAGAAACCTCCGGGATGGCGGGAGGCTTTTACGAGCAGTACTTC.

For the CDR3, the DNA is TGTGCCAGCAGGGACAGTGCCTCCTACAATGAGCAGTTCTTC. The encoded protein is CASRDSASYNEQFF. The chain couples TRBV6-1 to TRBJ2-1; TRBD1 is a possible D gene (6 bases). Per the germline V gene, CDR1 is MNHNS and CDR2 is SASEGT. V was trimmed by 6 bases and J by 0 bases, leaving 9 bases between them. The CDR3 length is 14 residues.

V usage is TRBV29-1 and J usage is TRBJ2-2, with 8 bases lining up with TRBD1. The CDR3 is 12 amino acids. CDR1 and CDR2 from the germline V gene are SQVTM and ANQGSEA. V shed 6 bases, J shed 4 bases, and the junction held 1 base outside the gene matches. CDR3 nucleotide sequence: TGCAGCGTACAGGGGGGCACCGGGGAGCTGTTTTTT. Protein product: CSVQGGTGELFF.

The chain carries TRBV9 and TRBJ2-2, with a tentative D call TRBD2 (5 bases). Germline loops: CDR1 SGDLS, CDR2 YYNGEE. V was shortened by 0 bases and J by 6 bases, with 12 bases between the two germline ends. This CDR3 is built from 15 residues. CDR3 DNA sequence: TGTGCCAGCAGCGTAGGGGGTAGCGAGGCCGGGGAGCTGTTTTTT. This encodes CASSVGGSEAGELFF.

J is TRBJ1-4 and V is TRBV5-1, with D hard to call. The CDR3 consists of 15 residues. V lost 1 base and J lost 3, with 10 bases in between. Germline V gene lookup returns CDR1 SGHRS and CDR2 YFSETQ. CDR3 bases: TGCGCCAGCAGCTTGATGGCGGGGTCTAATGAAAAACTGTTTTTT. As protein: CASSLMAGSNEKLFF.

The V call is TRBV10-3, the J call TRBJ2-2; D may be TRBD1 (5 bases). The CDR3 totals 16 residues. The germline V and J ends were trimmed by 9 bases and 4 bases, with 21 bases remaining between them. Germline lookup yields CDR1 ENHRY and CDR2 SYGVKD. CDR3 sequence (DNA): TGTGCCATACAGACAGCCCCCGGGCTTGGCACCGGGGAGCTGTTTTTT. Amino acid sequence: CAIQTAPGLGTGELFF.

The rearrangement joins TRBV6-5 to TRBJ1-4; D is undetermined. V lost 0 bases and J 8 bases, leaving 7 bases between the germline ends. This CDR3 has 13 amino acids. Germline loops: CDR1 MNHEY, CDR2 SVGAGI. The CDR3 DNA reads as TGTGCCAGCAGTTACTCGATCCGGGAAAAACTGTTTTTT. This translates into CASSYSIREKLFF.

This clone has just a few counts. V usage is TRBV11-2 and J usage is TRBJ2-5, with 7 bases identical to TRBD2. The DNA end is a closer match to TRBJ2-7, so the J assignment may be wrong. The germline CDR1 and CDR2 sequences are SGHAT and FQNNGV. The CDR3 has 13 amino acids. The CDR3 loop reads CASSVGGAYEQYF. CDR3 in DNA: TGTGCCAGCAGCGTGGGGGGGGCCTACGAGCAGTACTTC.

DNA for the CDR3: TGTGCCAGCAGCCAACTAGCGGGGAAAGATACGCAGTATTTT. It specifies CASSQLAGKDTQYF. This rearrangement joins TRBV6-4 to TRBJ2-3; 10 bases fit TRBD2. Germline CDR1 and CDR2: MRHNA and SNTAGT. The CDR3 loop spans 14 amino acids. V was pared by 6 bases and J by 5 bases, with 5 bases of the junction left unmatched.

This chain uses TRBV10-1 with TRBJ1-5; the D is unclear. The CDR3 is made up of 12 amino acids. Trimming stripped 8 bases from V and 0 bases from J, with 5 bases between. Germline V gives CDR1 WNHNN, CDR2 SYGVQD (reference sequence). CDR3 residues: CASHYSNQPQHF. The CDR3 DNA reads TGCGCCAGCCACTATAGCAATCAGCCCCAGCATTTT.

The sample holds one count of this clone. The chain carries TRBV19 and TRBJ1-5; the D gene is possibly TRBD1 (5 bases). The CDR3 is made up of 16 amino acids. V dropped 4 bases and J dropped 7 bases, with 20 bases sitting between them. CDR1 is LNHDA and CDR2 is SQIVND in the germline V gene (reference sequence). As DNA, the CDR3 is TGTGCCAGTAGTAGCCCTCCCGGAGGAGGGGAACAGCCCCAGCATTTT. It is translated as CASSSPPGGGEQPQHF.

The chain uses TRBV5-4 and TRBJ1-3; D unresolved. CDR3 length equals 16 residues. The germline gives CDR1 SGHNT, CDR2 YYREEE (reference sequence). The V end was cut by 0 bases, the J end by 0 bases, with 10 bases between. The CDR3 is CASSLGHSLSGNTIYF. The CDR3 nucleotides are TGTGCCAGCAGCTTGGGACACTCACTCTCTGGAAACACCATATATTTT.

V usage is TRBV5-6 and J usage is TRBJ1-5, with a tentative D call TRBD1 (6 bases). V was trimmed by 0 bases and J by 7 bases, leaving 14 bases between them. This CDR3 has 15 amino acids. Germline CDR1 reads SGHDT; CDR2 reads YYEEEE. The CDR3 sequence is CASSLAGALEQPQHF. CDR3 nucleotide sequence: TGTGCCAGCAGCTTGGCAGGGGCCTTGGAACAGCCCCAGCATTTT.

This clone was seen more than once but under ten times. The V gene is TRBV18, the J gene TRBJ1-2; D call uncertain. Trimming left V 0 bases short and J 2 bases short, with 10 bases between. There are 15 residues in the CDR3. Germline CDR1 is KGHSH and CDR2 is LQKENI. The CDR3 loop is CASSPPRTDNYGYTF. The DNA for the CDR3 is TGTGCCAGCTCACCACCGAGAACAGACAACTATGGCTACACCTTC.

This clone is a singleton in its sample. V usage is TRBV10-2 and J usage is TRBJ2-5; a weak D match, TRBD2 (6 bases). V dropped 5 bases and J dropped 5 bases, with 12 bases sitting between them. This CDR3 is 13 amino acids long. The V gene's germline CDR1 is WSHSY and CDR2 SAAADI. CDR3 region: CASSIYRGETQYF. In DNA, the CDR3 is TGCGCCAGCAGTATATACCGGGGGGAGACCCAGTACTTC.

The rearrangement joins TRBV27 to TRBJ2-7; 8 bases agree with TRBD2. The germline gives CDR1 MNHEY, CDR2 SMNVEV (reference sequence). The CDR3 has 13 amino acids. J gave up 5 bases and V 4 bases, and 4 bases lay outside the gene matches. The CDR3 DNA reads TGTGCCAGCAGTTCCCAGCGGGGGAACGAGCAGTACTTC. Translating it yields CASSSQRGNEQYF.

This clone came up a few times. CDR3 protein: CASSEEGQQYEAFF. CDR3 nucleotide sequence: TGTGCCAGCAGTGAAGAGGGACAGCAGTATGAAGCTTTCTTT. The V call is TRBV2, the J call TRBJ1-1; 7 bases are shared with TRBD1. J gave up 7 bases and V 1 base, and 6 bases lay outside the gene matches. Germline V gives CDR1 SNHLY, CDR2 FYNNEI. The CDR3 runs to 14 residues.

J is TRBJ2-5 and V is TRBV18; tentatively, D is TRBD2 (6 bases). The J call is uncertain, as TRBJ2-7 better fits the DNA end. CDR1 KGHSH and CDR2 LQKENI come from the germline V gene. The CDR3 loop spans 12 amino acids. CDR3 coding DNA: TGTGCCAGCTCACCTGGAGGGGACGAGCAGTACTTC. Its translation is CASSPGGDEQYF.

The V call is TRBV2, the J call TRBJ1-2; TRBD1 agrees at 7 bases. The CDR3 loop spans 14 amino acids. Germline CDR1 is SNHLY and CDR2 is FYNNEI. V lost 5 bases and J lost 1; bases outside the gene matches: 4. The CDR3 is CASSTRGVNYGYTF. The CDR3 region has the DNA TGTGCCAGCAGTACCAGGGGGGTTAACTATGGCTACACCTTC.